Each of the 28 T cell receptor beta chains below was sequenced from the same sample in a study of human T cells and chemical hapten exposure. Documented time point: patch test 1, 2 weeks after DPC sensitization. This sample's treatment: therapeutic diphenylcyclopropenone sensitization with weekly scalp DPC. Via MiXCR, TCRdb re-called the RACE reads, giving one row per CDR3 protein. The table records roughly 80,000 distinct CDR3 sequences, roughly a tenth of them present only once. The sequencing used whole blood, collected in connection with sensitization to the hapten diphenylcyclopropenone (DPC). The receptors shown here come from a woman in her fifties or sixties with alopecia areata. Some clones in this sample may be carry-over from other donors' samples.

This clonotype was recorded many times. The CDR3 DNA follows: TGTGCCACCAGTGAAAGGGGAGCTGGGACAGATACGCAGTATTTT. Translating it yields CATSERGAGTDTQYF. This sequence joins TRBV24-1 and TRBJ2-3, with D perhaps assigned TRBD1 or TRBD2 (5 bases each). The germline V gene has CDR1 KGHDR and CDR2 SFDVKD. Between the trimmed V and J ends, which lost 4 bases and 3 bases, there was a span of 13 bases. The CDR3 spans 15 residues.

This chain links TRBV28 with TRBJ2-2, with D possibly being TRBD2 (5 bases). The V gene's germline CDR1 is MDHEN and CDR2 SYDVKM. The V gene lost 1 base and the J gene lost 5 bases, with 14 bases spanning the gap. This CDR3 is 16 amino acids long. As DNA, the CDR3 is TGTGCCAGCAGTTTATTTAACGGGATGGGAACCGGGGAGCTGTTTTTT. Encoded protein: CASSLFNGMGTGELFF.

V usage is TRBV11-2 and J usage is TRBJ2-5, with 11 bases lining up with TRBD1. Per germline, CDR1 SGHAT and CDR2 FQNNGV. J gave up 4 bases and V 2 bases, and 3 bases lay outside the gene matches. This CDR3 is 15 amino acids long. CDR3 DNA: TGTGCCAGCAGCTTATCCGGGACAGGGGGAGAGACCCAGTACTTC. This gives the protein CASSLSGTGGETQYF.

The V and J genes are TRBV18 and TRBJ2-7; a weak D match, TRBD1 (6 bases). Per the germline V gene, CDR1 is KGHSH and CDR2 is LQKENI. The CDR3 has 14 residues. V shed 4 bases and J shed 5 bases, with 15 bases lying between them. CDR3 residues: CASSRYDRLDEQYF. Written as DNA, the CDR3 is TGTGCCAGCTCACGTTATGACAGGTTGGACGAGCAGTACTTC.

The chain couples TRBV27 to TRBJ1-6; no firm D call. Germline-derived CDR1 and CDR2 are MNHEY and SMNVEV (reference sequence). Between the trimmed V and J ends, which lost 6 bases and 11 bases, there was a span of 23 bases. The CDR3 has 16 amino acids. The CDR3 coding sequence is TGTGCCAGCAGAACGCAAACCGGGAAGTTACGAACACCCCTCCACTTT. As protein: CASRTQTGKLRTPLHF.

In its sample, this clonotype was seen many times. The J gene is TRBJ2-3, the V gene TRBV24-1; D is undetermined. The V end was cut by 1 base, the J end by 3 bases, with 10 bases between. CDR3 length: 15 amino acids. Germline V CDR1 and CDR2: KGHDR, SFDVKD. The CDR3 nucleotides are TGTGCCACCAGTGATTTTACGGAGTCAACAGATACGCAGTATTTT. Amino acids: CATSDFTESTDTQYF.

This clonotype came up many times. The V call is TRBV7-9, the J call TRBJ1-2, with a weak D call TRBD1 (6 bases). Trimming shortened V by 5 bases and J by 0 bases, and 16 bases separated the two germline ends. The germline V gene has CDR1 SEHNR and CDR2 FQNEAQ (reference sequence). The CDR3 length is 16 residues. The CDR3: CASSHDRFGSNYGYTF. CDR3 sequence (DNA): TGTGCCAGCAGCCACGACAGGTTTGGGTCTAACTATGGCTACACCTTC.

This clonotype occurred a few times. The rearrangement links TRBV21-1 to TRBJ2-2. TRBV21-1 is flagged as a pseudogene. CDR3 size: 18 residues. CDR3 amino acids: CASSKTKSGPTNTGELFF. Written as DNA, the CDR3 is TGTGCCAGCAGCAAAACTAAATCTGGACCCACGAACACCGGGGAGCTGTTTTTT.

The chain has TRBV18 and TRBJ1-4; D is uncertain. The germline V gene has CDR1 KGHSH and CDR2 LQKENI. With 3 bases removed from V and 4 bases from J, the gap between germline ends came to 9 bases. The CDR3 contains 14 residues. CDR3: CASSPRRLNEKLFF. The CDR3, as DNA: TGTGCCAGCTCACCGAGACGGCTTAATGAAAAACTGTTTTTT.

This clonotype was seen repeatedly, ten times or more. This sequence joins TRBV2 and TRBJ2-7; D may be TRBD2 (5 bases). This CDR3 comprises 15 residues. Per the germline V gene, CDR1 is SNHLY and CDR2 is FYNNEI. The V gene lost 6 bases and the J gene lost 2 bases, with 17 bases spanning the gap. This chain's CDR3 is CASRDVVAGPYEQYF. CDR3 in DNA: TGTGCCAGCAGGGACGTCGTGGCGGGCCCCTACGAGCAGTACTTC.

This clonotype was counted a few times. The CDR3 bases are TGCAGTGCTATGCCAGGGAGCTCCTACAATGAGCAGTTCTTC. Amino acids: CSAMPGSSYNEQFF. The J gene is TRBJ2-1, the V gene TRBV20-1; D may be TRBD1 or TRBD2 (5 bases each). Trimming left V 4 bases short and J 0 bases short, with 10 bases between. The CDR3 consists of 14 residues. Germline CDR1 is DFQATT and CDR2 is SNEGSKA (reference sequence).

This clonotype was counted many times. This chain joins TRBV5-1 and TRBJ1-1; D is uncertain. This CDR3 region has 14 residues. Germline CDR1 and CDR2: SGHRS and YFSETQ. The V and J ends lost 0 bases and 1 base respectively, with 7 bases between them. As DNA, the CDR3 is TGCGCCAGCAGCTTGGAGGCAGCGAACACTGAAGCTTTCTTT. It translates to CASSLEAANTEAFF.

The gene calls are TRBV29-1 and TRBJ2-2, with a possible D match to TRBD1 (6 bases). In germline, CDR1 is SQVTM, CDR2 ANQGSEA. The length of the CDR3 is 12 residues. Trimming took off 7 bases at V and 2 bases at J, with 8 bases between the two ends. The CDR3: CSGGHNTGELFF. CDR3 DNA: TGCAGCGGGGGGCATAACACCGGGGAGCTGTTTTTT.

At least ten counts were recorded for this clonotype. CDR3 in amino acids: CASSIGSARGHNEQFF. In DNA, the CDR3 is TGTGCCAGTAGTATAGGTTCAGCCCGGGGGCACAATGAGCAGTTCTTC. This sequence joins TRBV19 and TRBJ2-1; D is tentatively TRBD1 or TRBD2 (6 bases each). In germline, CDR1 is LNHDA, CDR2 SQIVND (reference sequence). This CDR3 region has 16 residues. With 1 base removed from V and 5 bases from J, the gap between germline ends came to 15 bases.

This clonotype was detected ten times or more. V usage is TRBV7-2 and J usage is TRBJ2-2; D possibly corresponds to TRBD1 (7 bases). The ends were cut back, 5 bases at V and 2 bases at J, with 24 bases in the middle. Germline values: CDR1 SGHTA, CDR2 FQGNSA. The length of the CDR3 is 19 residues. The CDR3 is CASSPIFRGVALNTGELFF. In DNA form, the CDR3 reads TGTGCCAGCAGCCCTATCTTCAGGGGGGTAGCTCTCAACACCGGGGAGCTGTTTTTT.

This chain uses TRBV6-2 or TRBV6-3 with TRBJ1-6; 7 nucleotides line up with TRBD1. This CDR3 has 15 amino acids. Trimming at V came to 1 base and at J to 6 bases, leaving 3 bases not matched to a gene. From germline, CDR1 is MNHEY and CDR2 SVGEGT. The CDR3 region has the DNA TGTGCCAGCAGTTACTGGGGGACAGCTAATTCACCCCTCCACTTT. It translates to CASSYWGTANSPLHF.

CDR3 coding DNA: TGTGCCAGCAGCCAAGGGTCGCAGTCGAGGGGAACTAATGAAAAACTGTTTTTT. Translating it yields CASSQGSQSRGTNEKLFF. The genes are TRBV3-1 and TRBJ1-4, with D perhaps TRBD1 (5 bases). Trimming took off 1 base at V and 1 base at J, with 16 bases between the two ends. The germline CDR1 and CDR2 sequences are LGHDT and YNNKEL (reference sequence). The CDR3 has 18 residues.

This clonotype has only a few counts. V and J are TRBV29-1 and TRBJ1-2, with D possibly matching TRBD1 (5 bases). CDR3 length equals 11 residues. CDR1 and CDR2 (germline): SQVTM, ANQGSEA. V dropped 2 bases and J dropped 8 bases, with 9 bases sitting between them. The CDR3 loop reads CSVERGEGYTF. CDR3 DNA: TGCAGCGTTGAAAGAGGGGAAGGCTACACCTTC.

As DNA, the CDR3 is TGTGCCTGGAGTCGACAGGGTTTGGGTCATGAAAAACTGTTTTTT. It codes for CAWSRQGLGHEKLFF. This rearrangement joins TRBV30 to TRBJ1-4; TRBD1 agrees at 7 bases. Germline V CDR1 and CDR2: GTSNPN, SVGIG (reference sequence). CDR3 length: 15 amino acids. Unmatched junction bases numbered 9, after V lost 2 bases and J lost 6 bases.

This clonotype appeared a few times. V is TRBV7-2 and J is TRBJ2-2, with 11 bases aligning to TRBD1. V shed 5 bases and J 4 bases; nucleotides not matched to a gene: 6. There are 16 residues in the CDR3. CDR1 and CDR2 (germline): SGHTA, FQGNSA. This CDR3 reads CASSPRTGGGTGELFF. As DNA, the CDR3 is TGTGCCAGCAGCCCACGGACAGGGGGCGGCACCGGGGAGCTGTTTTTT.

This clonotype was seen a handful of times. The chain uses TRBV18 and TRBJ1-1, with TRBD1 matching over 9 bases. The CDR3 is made up of 15 amino acids. V was pared by 3 bases and J by 4 bases, with 6 bases of the junction left unmatched. Germline V gene sequence: CDR1 KGHSH, CDR2 LQKENI. CDR3 residues: CASSPQQGAGTEAFF. DNA of the CDR3: TGTGCCAGCTCACCGCAACAGGGGGCGGGCACTGAAGCTTTCTTT.

This clonotype was detected only a few times. The chain is built from TRBV18 and TRBJ2-3; D ambiguous. Germline values: CDR1 KGHSH, CDR2 LQKENI. The V gene lost 3 bases and the J gene lost 6 bases, with 7 bases spanning the gap. This CDR3 spans 12 amino acids. CDR3 loop: CASSPMADTQYF. For the CDR3, the DNA is TGTGCCAGCTCACCCATGGCGGATACGCAGTATTTT.

The sample holds many counts of this clonotype. The chain carries TRBV20-1 and TRBJ2-2; no reliable D call. V dropped 7 bases and J dropped 1 base, with 10 bases sitting between them. The CDR3 covers 13 residues. Germline loops: CDR1 DFQATT, CDR2 SNEGSKA (reference sequence). CDR3 sequence reads: CSVPRRNTGELFF. The DNA for the CDR3 is TGCAGTGTACCGCGTCGGAACACCGGGGAGCTGTTTTTT.

This clonotype was observed a handful of times. This chain uses TRBV12-3 or TRBV12-4 with TRBJ2-1; 12 nucleotides line up with TRBD1. This CDR3 has 14 residues. Trimming removed 6 bases from V and 8 bases from J; junction bases left unmatched: 5. In DNA, the CDR3 is TGTGCCAGCAGCCGGGACAGGGGGCGGGATGAGCAGTTCTTC. Residues: CASSRDRGRDEQFF.

The sample holds a few counts of this clonotype. The rearrangement joins TRBV2 to TRBJ2-7; the D is unclear. Trimming stripped 1 base from V and 3 bases from J, with 1 base between. The CDR3 extends over 11 amino acids. Germline V gene lookup returns CDR1 SNHLY and CDR2 FYNNEI. The CDR3 loop reads CASSEVYEQYF. CDR3 nucleotide sequence: TGTGCCAGCAGTGAAGTCTACGAGCAGTACTTC. The full variable domain, completed using reference TRBV2 and TRBJ2-7, is EPEVTQTPSHQVTQMGQEVILRCVPISNHLYFYWYRQILGQKVEFLVSFYNNEISEKSEIFDDQFSVERPDGSNFTLKIRSTKLEDSAMYFCASSEVYEQYFGPGTRLTVT.

This rearrangement joins TRBV29-1 to TRBJ2-7, with a possible D match to TRBD1 (5 bases). The germline V gene has CDR1 SQVTM and CDR2 ANQGSEA. CDR3 length: 12 residues. V dropped 4 bases and J dropped 0 bases, with 7 bases sitting between them. CDR3 region: CSVGGHSYEQYF. The CDR3 DNA sequence: TGCAGCGTTGGTGGACACTCCTACGAGCAGTACTTC.

The CDR3 DNA reads as TGTGCCAGCAGTCCCCAGGGGGTGGTGGAAAAACTGTTTTTT. This encodes CASSPQGVVEKLFF. J is TRBJ1-4 and V is TRBV12-3 or TRBV12-4; TRBD1 agrees at 7 bases. The J segment lost 8 bases and the V segment lost 5 bases, leaving 8 bases of the junction unmatched. CDR3 length: 14 amino acids.

This clonotype has ten or more counts. The V and J genes are TRBV2 and TRBJ1-1; D is perhaps TRBD1 (5 bases). The germline CDR1 and CDR2 sequences are SNHLY and FYNNEI. The CDR3 is 13 residues long. Between the trimmed V and J ends, which lost 5 bases and 8 bases, there was a span of 15 bases. The CDR3 coding sequence is TGTGCCAGCAGTTATCAGGAAAGGGGAGAAGCTTTCTTT. Its translation: CASSYQERGEAFF.